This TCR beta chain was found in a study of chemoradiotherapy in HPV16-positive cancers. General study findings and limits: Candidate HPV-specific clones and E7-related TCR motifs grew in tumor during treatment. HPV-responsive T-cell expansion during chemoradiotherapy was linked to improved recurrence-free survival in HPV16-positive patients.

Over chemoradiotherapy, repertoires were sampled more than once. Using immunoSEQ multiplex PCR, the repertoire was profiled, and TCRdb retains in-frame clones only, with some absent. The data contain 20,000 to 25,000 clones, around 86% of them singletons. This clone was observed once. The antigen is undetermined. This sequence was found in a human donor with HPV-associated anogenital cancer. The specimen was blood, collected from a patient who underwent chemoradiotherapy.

The CDR3 sequence: CASSLPQGTYEQYF. CDR3 nucleotides: TGTGCCAGCAGCTTACCTCAGGGGACCTACGAGCAGTACTTC. This chain links TRBV7-2 with TRBJ2-7, with D possibly being TRBD1 (6 bases). Trimming removed 2 bases from V and 2 bases from J, with 10 bases in between. The CDR3 totals 14 residues. Germline assignment: CDR1 SGHTA and CDR2 FQGNSA.